The present TCR beta chain was sequenced within a study of PD-1 blockade in classical Hodgkin lymphoma. As to this clone: Its antigen is still unknown.

Some clones are missing from TCRdb's copy, which holds only in-frame ones; the method was immunoSEQ multiplex PCR. The sample includes over 15,000 clones, around four fifths of them seen just once. The V and J ends lost 1 base and 4 bases, in that order; junction bases with no gene match: 1. Germline lookup yields CDR1 SGHRS and CDR2 YFSETQ. The CDR3 is 15 residues long. Study-wide results and caveats: Baseline diversity resembling that of newly diagnosed patients was seen in complete responders. Reported findings placed baseline TCR diversity lower in newly diagnosed patients (compared with healthy donors). CD4+ TCR diversity, unlike CD8+, climbed significantly by C4D1.

As to time point: cycle 4 day 1 (C4D1), after less than seven weeks of nivolumab. Relapse after autologous stem cell transplantation occurred in every patient, and brentuximab vedotin exposure varied. Best response was recorded as complete response, partial response or progressive disease. The sequence was obtained from a human donor with classical Hodgkin lymphoma. The material sequenced was peripheral blood mononuclear cells (PBMCs), taken before the fourth cycle of nivolumab. The chain is built from TRBV5-1 and TRBJ2-1; 11 bases match TRBD2. The CDR3 sequence: CASSLPSGGYNEQFF. In DNA form, the CDR3 reads TGCGCCAGCAGCTTGCCTAGCGGGGGGTACAATGAGCAGTTCTTC. The full variable domain, completed using reference TRBV5-1 and TRBJ2-1, is KAGVTQTPRYLIKTRGQQVTLSCSPISGHRSVSWYQQTPGQGLQFLFEYFSETQRNKGNFPGRFSGRQFSNSRSEMNVSTLELGDSALYLCASSLPSGGYNEQFFGPGTRLTVL.